The clone carrying this T cell receptor (beta chain) was detected ten times or more. TCR alpha and beta CDR3 regions were amplified from RNA using iRepertoire nested multiplex PCR. For one-step reverse transcription and amplification, 100-400 ng of tissue mRNA or PBMC total RNA was used. TCRdb called the multiplex PCR reads again in MiXCR, with one record for every CDR3 protein. The data hold some 40,000 distinct CDR3 sequences, with around 22% observed a single time. This sample stems from a study of glioma-infiltrating T cells. The CDR3 is 14 amino acids. Germline V gene data show CDR1 as MDHEN and CDR2 as SYDVKM. Deletions cut 3 bases from V and 3 bases from J, with 8 bases between.

This clonotype originated in a human donor with low-grade glioma or glioblastoma, undergoing nonglioma brain surgery, or in good health (not recorded which). The J gene is TRBJ2-2, the V gene TRBV28; maybe TRBD2 (6 bases). Sequencing input: glioma tissue, nonneoplastic brain tissue, or PBMCs (not recorded which). This CDR3 reads CASSFGRYTGELFF. CDR3 coding DNA: TGTGCCAGCAGTTTCGGGAGATACACCGGGGAGCTGTTTTTT. The full variable domain, with the rest looked up from reference TRBV28 and TRBJ2-2, is DVKVTQSSRYLVKRTGEKVFLECVQDMDHENMFWYRQDPGLGLRLIYFSYDVKMKEKGDIPEGYSVSREKKERFSLILESASTNQTSMYLCASSFGRYTGELFFGEGSRLTVL.